This TCR beta chain derives from a study of shared clonotypes between healthy human individuals. General study findings and limits: A generally larger estimated richness was seen in naive subsets than in memory subsets. The study found approximately 5% of naive CD4 clonotypes shared across several donors.

Replicate sorted-subset PCRs were loaded with roughly 190 ng DNA, about 30,000 T cell genomes. Assay: immunoSEQ multiplex PCR; the TCRdb copy retains only in-frame clones and omits some. In the table there are some 1 million clones, 65% to 80% of which are singletons. Comments on this clone: What it binds is not known.

The CDR3 loop spans 15 amino acids. The J segment lost 2 bases and the V segment lost 0 bases, leaving 3 bases of the junction unmatched. CDR1 and CDR2 from the germline V gene are MNHEY and SMNVEV (reference sequence). The sequence was collected from a man aged 18-30 years in good health. Sequencing was performed on memory CD4+ T cells sorted from blood. The subset was: CD45RA-negative fraction. The chain has TRBV27 and TRBJ2-7; 8 bases map to TRBD1. Here the CDR3 DNA reads TGTGCCAGCAGTTTATCTCCGGGACAGGCCTACGAGCAGTACTTC. It encodes CASSLSPGQAYEQYF.